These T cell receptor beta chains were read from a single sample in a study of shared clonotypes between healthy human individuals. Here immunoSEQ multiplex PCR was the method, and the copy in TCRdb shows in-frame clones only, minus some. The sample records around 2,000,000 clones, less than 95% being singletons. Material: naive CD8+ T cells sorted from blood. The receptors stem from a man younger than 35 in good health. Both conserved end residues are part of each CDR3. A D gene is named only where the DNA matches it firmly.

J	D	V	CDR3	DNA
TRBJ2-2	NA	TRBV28	CASMAARANTGELFF	TGTGCCAGCATGGCGGCCAGGGCGAACACCGGGGAGCTGTTTTTT
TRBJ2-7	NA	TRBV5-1	CASSFPDSYEQYF	TGCGCCAGCAGCTTTCCGGATTCCTACGAGCAGTACTTC
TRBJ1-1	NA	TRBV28	CASSALFGMNTEAFF	TGTGCCAGCAGTGCCCTATTTGGGATGAACACTGAAGCTTTCTTT
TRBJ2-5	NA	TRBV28	CASLHLGEYQETQYF	TGTGCCAGTCTCCACTTGGGGGAGTACCAAGAGACCCAGTACTTC
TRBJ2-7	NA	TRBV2	CASSGRVSYEQYF	TGTGCCAGCAGTGGTCGGGTCAGCTACGAGCAGTACTTC
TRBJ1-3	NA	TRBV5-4	CASSLWASGNTIYF	TGTGCCAGCAGCTTGTGGGCTTCAGGAAACACCATATATTTT
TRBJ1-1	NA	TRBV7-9	CASSYLNTEAFF	TGTGCCAGCAGCTACCTGAACACTGAAGCTTTCTTT
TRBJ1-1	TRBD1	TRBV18	CATLPGEGALTEAFF	TGTGCCACCCTGCCCGGTGAGGGGGCGCTTACTGAAGCTTTCTTT
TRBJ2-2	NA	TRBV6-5	CASSSPPGELFF	TGTGCCAGCAGTTCACCCCCCGGGGAGCTGTTTTTT
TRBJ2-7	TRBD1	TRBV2	CASSVSRTGSYEQYF	TGTGCCAGCAGTGTTAGTAGGACAGGATCCTACGAGCAGTACTTC